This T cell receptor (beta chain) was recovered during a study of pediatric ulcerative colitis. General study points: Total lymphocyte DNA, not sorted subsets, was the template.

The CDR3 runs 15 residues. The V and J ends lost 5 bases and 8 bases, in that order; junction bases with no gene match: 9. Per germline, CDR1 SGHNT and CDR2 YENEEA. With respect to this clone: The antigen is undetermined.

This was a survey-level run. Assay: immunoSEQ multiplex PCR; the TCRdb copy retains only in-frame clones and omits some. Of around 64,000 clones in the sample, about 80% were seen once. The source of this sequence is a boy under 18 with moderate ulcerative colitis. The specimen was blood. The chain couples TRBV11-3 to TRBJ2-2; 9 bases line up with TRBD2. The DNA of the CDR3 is TGTGCCAGCAGCCTTGTGGTAGCGGGGGCAGGGGAGCTGTTTTTT. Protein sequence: CASSLVVAGAGELFF.